A selection of T cell receptor beta chains follows, all from one sample in a study of cytomegalovirus exposure and HLA in healthy donors. Sequencing was performed with immunoSEQ multiplex PCR; in TCRdb, only in-frame clones are kept and a portion is missing. The table for this sample gives about 60,000 clones. The sequencing input was PBMCs. All receptors come from a boy aged 5-17 years in good health and CMV-seronegative. Both conserved end residues are part of each CDR3. Fields, in order: J gene, V gene, CDR3 length, CDR3 protein.

J gene: TRBJ2-7; V gene: TRBV2; CDR3 length: 14; CDR3 protein: CASRGAVSSYEQYF
J gene: TRBJ2-6; V gene: TRBV14; CDR3 length: 18; CDR3 protein: CASSRTGTGGSGANVLTF
J gene: TRBJ1-4; V gene: TRBV11-2; CDR3 length: 17; CDR3 protein: CASSQRSQGAGNEKLFF
J gene: TRBJ2-7; V gene: TRBV7-9; CDR3 length: 15; CDR3 protein: CASLPPGTPSYEQYF
J gene: TRBJ2-3; V gene: TRBV28; CDR3 length: 16; CDR3 protein: CASSSRETGSTDTQYF
J gene: TRBJ2-5; V gene: TRBV30; CDR3 length: 16; CDR3 protein: CAWSHSDRVNQETQYF
J gene: TRBJ1-2; V gene: TRBV27; CDR3 length: 15; CDR3 protein: CASSYGGEAGGGYTF
J gene: TRBJ2-2; V gene: TRBV27; CDR3 length: 15; CDR3 protein: CASNLAGGQDGELFF
J gene: TRBJ2-3; V gene: TRBV7-8; CDR3 length: 14; CDR3 protein: CASSPLGNTDTQYF
J gene: TRBJ2-7; V gene: TRBV7-2; CDR3 length: 16; CDR3 protein: CASSLGGLAGVEEQYF
J gene: TRBJ1-2; V gene: TRBV5-4; CDR3 length: 14; CDR3 protein: CASSFLGGNYGYTF
J gene: TRBJ1-2; V gene: TRBV9; CDR3 length: 14; CDR3 protein: CASSPQTEAYGYTF
J gene: TRBJ2-7; V gene: TRBV30; CDR3 length: 12; CDR3 protein: CATHPGGYEQYF
J gene: TRBJ1-1; V gene: TRBV13; CDR3 length: 16; CDR3 protein: CASSLGGQGLGTEAFF
J gene: TRBJ2-7; V gene: TRBV7-2; CDR3 length: 15; CDR3 protein: CAIREGTALSYEQYF
J gene: -; V gene: TRBV29-1; CDR3 length: 13; CDR3 protein: CSVSSGVSYEQYF
J gene: TRBJ1-3; V gene: TRBV2; CDR3 length: 15; CDR3 protein: CASILDRASGNTIYF
J gene: TRBJ2-2; V gene: TRBV7-2; CDR3 length: 14; CDR3 protein: CASSLYRVNGELFF
J gene: TRBJ2-5; V gene: TRBV19; CDR3 length: 12; CDR3 protein: CASGPSLETQYF
J gene: TRBJ2-2; V gene: TRBV30; CDR3 length: 15; CDR3 protein: CAWSVQAGDTGELFF
J gene: TRBJ1-1; V gene: TRBV7-6; CDR3 length: 15; CDR3 protein: CASSLPYRADTEAFF
J gene: TRBJ1-2; V gene: TRBV5-4; CDR3 length: 17; CDR3 protein: CASSLDVGVGGATGYTF